This TCR beta chain emerged from a study of chemoradiotherapy in HPV16-positive cancers. Findings and caveats of the study: Better recurrence-free survival went with HPV-responsive T-cell expansion in HPV16-positive patients. Candidate HPV-specific clones and E7-related TCR motifs grew in tumor during treatment.

Repeated repertoire sampling spanned the course of chemoradiotherapy. In the case of this clone: Its antigen is currently unknown.

Libraries were prepared by immunoSEQ multiplex PCR; TCRdb keeps only in-frame clonotypes and omits some of them. The sample records about 14,000 clones, more than 70% being singletons. The sample was tumor tissue, taken from a patient who underwent chemoradiotherapy. The source is a human donor with HPV-associated anogenital cancer.

CDR3 DNA: TGTGCCAGCAGCTTAAACGGCTTTATCAATCAGCCCCAGCATTTT. This translates into CASSLNGFINQPQHF. V gene TRBV11-2 combines with J gene TRBJ1-5; D is ambiguous. The CDR3 sequence is 15 residues long. Germline V gene data show CDR1 as SGHAT and CDR2 as FQNNGV. The V gene lost 2 bases and the J gene lost 3 bases, with 11 bases spanning the gap.